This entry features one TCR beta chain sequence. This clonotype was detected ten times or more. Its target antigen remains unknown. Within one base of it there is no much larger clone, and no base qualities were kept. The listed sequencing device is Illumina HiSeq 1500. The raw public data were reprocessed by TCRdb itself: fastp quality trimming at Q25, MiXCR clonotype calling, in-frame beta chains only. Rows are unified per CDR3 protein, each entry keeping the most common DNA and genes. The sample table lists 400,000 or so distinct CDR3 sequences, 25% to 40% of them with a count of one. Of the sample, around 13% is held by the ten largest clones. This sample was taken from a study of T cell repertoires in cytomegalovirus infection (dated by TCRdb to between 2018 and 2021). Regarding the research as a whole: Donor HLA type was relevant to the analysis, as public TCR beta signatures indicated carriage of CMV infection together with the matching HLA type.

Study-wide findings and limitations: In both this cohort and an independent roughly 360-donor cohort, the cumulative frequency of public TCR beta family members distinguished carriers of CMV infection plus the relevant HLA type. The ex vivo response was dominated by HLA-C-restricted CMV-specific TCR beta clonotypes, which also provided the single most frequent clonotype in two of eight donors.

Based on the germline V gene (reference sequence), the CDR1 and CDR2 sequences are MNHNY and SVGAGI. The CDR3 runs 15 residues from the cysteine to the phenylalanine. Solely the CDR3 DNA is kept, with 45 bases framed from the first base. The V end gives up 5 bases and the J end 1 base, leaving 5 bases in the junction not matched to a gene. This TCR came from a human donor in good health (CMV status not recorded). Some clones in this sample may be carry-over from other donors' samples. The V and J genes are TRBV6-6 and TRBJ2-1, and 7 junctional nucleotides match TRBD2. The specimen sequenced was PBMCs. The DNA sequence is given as TGTGCCAGCAGTGAGGCCGGGAGGTCCTACAATGAGCAGTTCTTC. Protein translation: CASSEAGRSYNEQFF.